Sequencing of this T cell receptor beta chain was carried out in a study of neurological immune-mediated disorders. In the study overall: Relapsing-remitting patients made up about 90% of the 34 multiple sclerosis patients, and secondary progressive patients made up 3.

The cDNA came from 5'RACE, which used 10-nucleotide random UMIs. TCRdb processed the 5' RACE reads anew with MiXCR; each CDR3 protein has one entry. Among tens of thousands of distinct CDR3 sequences listed, less than 5.5% were seen once. Overall study results and limits: No clinical or MRI feature was associated with the multiple sclerosis repertoire cluster.

This clonotype occurred many times. The antigen remains undetermined. Source material was 2 million unsorted PBMCs, stored at -80 °C in RNAlater. Sequencing used PBMCs. The sequence derives from a young man with multiple sclerosis.

Here the CDR3 reads CSVPPVSGNEQFF. CDR3 nucleotide sequence: TGCAGCGTTCCTCCAGTGTCCGGCAATGAGCAGTTCTTC. The V call is TRBV29-1, the J call TRBJ2-1; D remains ambiguous. The CDR3 runs 13 residues. V lost 5 bases, J lost 6 bases, and 14 bases lay in between. Germline CDR1 and CDR2: SQVTM and ANQGSEA.